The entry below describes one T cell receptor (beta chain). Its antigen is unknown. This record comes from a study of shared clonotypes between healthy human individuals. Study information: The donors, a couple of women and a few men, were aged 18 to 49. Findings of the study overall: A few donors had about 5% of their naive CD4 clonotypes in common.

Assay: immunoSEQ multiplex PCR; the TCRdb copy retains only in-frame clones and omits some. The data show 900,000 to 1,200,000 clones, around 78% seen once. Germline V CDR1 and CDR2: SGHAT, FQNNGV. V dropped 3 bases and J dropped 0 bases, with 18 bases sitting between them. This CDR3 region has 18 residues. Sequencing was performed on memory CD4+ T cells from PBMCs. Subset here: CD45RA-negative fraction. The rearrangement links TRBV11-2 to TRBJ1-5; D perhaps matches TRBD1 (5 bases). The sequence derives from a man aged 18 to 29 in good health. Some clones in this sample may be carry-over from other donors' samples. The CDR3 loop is CASSFFLGAVYSNQPQHF. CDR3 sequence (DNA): TGTGCCAGCAGCTTCTTTCTCGGGGCAGTTTATAGCAATCAGCCCCAGCATTTT.